This T cell receptor (beta chain) was sequenced in a study of T cell responses to AZD1222 COVID-19 vaccine. Study overall: Second-dose schedules of about 4 or about 12 weeks were combined. Study outcomes and limitations: Repertoire collection took place solely once the T cell response had peaked.

This clone was detected only once. What it binds is unknown. The J segment lost 4 bases and the V segment lost 4 bases, leaving 7 bases of the junction unmatched. From germline, CDR1 is SGHTA and CDR2 FQGNSA. The CDR3 has 16 amino acids. Assay: immunoSEQ multiplex PCR; the TCRdb copy retains only in-frame clones and omits some. The sample contains about 110,000 clones, roughly 90% of which appear only once. Sample: peripheral blood, taken on day 0 of AZD1222 vaccination. The chain joins TRBV7-2 to TRBJ1-5, with 10 positions matching TRBD1. This TCR was recovered from an adult in good health. As DNA, the CDR3 is TGTGCCAGCAGCTATACCGGGACAGGGGCTAATCAGCCCCAGCATTTT. Translation gives CASSYTGTGANQPQHF.